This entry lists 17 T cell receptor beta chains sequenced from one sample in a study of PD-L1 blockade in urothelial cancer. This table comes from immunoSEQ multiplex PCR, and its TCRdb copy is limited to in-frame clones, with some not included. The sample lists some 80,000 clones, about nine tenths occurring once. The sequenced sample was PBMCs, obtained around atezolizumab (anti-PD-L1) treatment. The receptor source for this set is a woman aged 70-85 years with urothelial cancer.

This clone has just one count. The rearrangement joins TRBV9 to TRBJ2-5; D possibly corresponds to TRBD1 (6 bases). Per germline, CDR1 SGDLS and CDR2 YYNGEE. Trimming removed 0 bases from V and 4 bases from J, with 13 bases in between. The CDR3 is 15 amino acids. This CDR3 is CASSVGQGSRETQYF. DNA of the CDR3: TGTGCCAGCAGCGTAGGCCAGGGGAGTAGAGAGACCCAGTACTTC.

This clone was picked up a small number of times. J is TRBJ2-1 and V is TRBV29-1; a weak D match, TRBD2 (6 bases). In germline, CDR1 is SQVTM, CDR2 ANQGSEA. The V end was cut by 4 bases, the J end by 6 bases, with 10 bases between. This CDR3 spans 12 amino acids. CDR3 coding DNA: TGCAGCGTTGGGAGGGACCCCAATGAGCAGTTCTTC. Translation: CSVGRDPNEQFF.

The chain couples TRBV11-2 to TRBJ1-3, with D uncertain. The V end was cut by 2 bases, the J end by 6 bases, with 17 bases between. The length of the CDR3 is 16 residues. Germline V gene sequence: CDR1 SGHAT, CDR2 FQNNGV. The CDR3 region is CASSLFPPQVENTIYF. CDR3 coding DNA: TGTGCCAGCAGCTTATTCCCCCCCCAGGTCGAAAACACCATATATTTT. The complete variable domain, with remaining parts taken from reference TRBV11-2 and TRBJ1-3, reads EAGVAQSPRYKIIEKRQSVAFWCNPISGHATLYWYQQILGQGPKLLIQFQNNGVVDDSQLPKDRFSAERLKGVDSTLKIQPAKLEDSAVYLCASSLFPPQVENTIYFGEGSWLTVV.

CDR3 nucleotides: TGTGCCATCAGCCCGGGGACAGTTGGGGTCGGGGAGCAGTACTTC. Its translation is CAISPGTVGVGEQYF. The gene calls are TRBV10-3 and TRBJ2-7; 7 positions agree with TRBD1. V shed 6 bases and J 7 bases; nucleotides not matched to a gene: 15. The CDR3 is made up of 15 amino acids. Germline V gene sequence: CDR1 ENHRY, CDR2 SYGVKD.

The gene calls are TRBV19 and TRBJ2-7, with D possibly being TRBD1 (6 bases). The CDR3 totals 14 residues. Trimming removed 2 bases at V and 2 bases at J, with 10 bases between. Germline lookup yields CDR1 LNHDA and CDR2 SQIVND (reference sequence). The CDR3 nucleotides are TGTGCCAGTAGTATACAAGGGGGACCCTACGAGCAGTACTTC. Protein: CASSIQGGPYEQYF.

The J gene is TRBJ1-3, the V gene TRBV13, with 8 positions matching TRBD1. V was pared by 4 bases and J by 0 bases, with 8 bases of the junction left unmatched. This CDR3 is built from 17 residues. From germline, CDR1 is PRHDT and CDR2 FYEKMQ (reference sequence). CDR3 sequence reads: CASSWGTGMHSGNTIYF. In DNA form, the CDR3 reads TGTGCCAGCAGCTGGGGGACAGGAATGCACTCTGGAAACACCATATATTTT.

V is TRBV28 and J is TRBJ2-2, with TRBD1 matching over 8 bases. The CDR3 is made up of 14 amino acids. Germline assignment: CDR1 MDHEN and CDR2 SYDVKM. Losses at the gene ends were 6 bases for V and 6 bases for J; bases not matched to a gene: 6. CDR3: CASSTGQVAGELFF. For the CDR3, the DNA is TGTGCCAGCAGCACGGGACAGGTGGCCGGGGAGCTGTTTTTT.

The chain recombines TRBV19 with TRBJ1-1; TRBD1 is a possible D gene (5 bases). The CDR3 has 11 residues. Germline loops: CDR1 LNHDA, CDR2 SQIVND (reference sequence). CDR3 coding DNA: TGTGTGGCAAGGGGTTACACTGAAGCTTTCTTT. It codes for CVARGYTEAFF.

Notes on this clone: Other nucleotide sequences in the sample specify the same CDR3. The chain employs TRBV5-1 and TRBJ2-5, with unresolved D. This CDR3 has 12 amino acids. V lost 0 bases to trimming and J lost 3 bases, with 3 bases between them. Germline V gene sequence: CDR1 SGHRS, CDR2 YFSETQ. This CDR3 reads CASSLAEETQYF. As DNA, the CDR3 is TGCGCCAGCAGCTTGGCGGAAGAGACCCAGTACTTC.

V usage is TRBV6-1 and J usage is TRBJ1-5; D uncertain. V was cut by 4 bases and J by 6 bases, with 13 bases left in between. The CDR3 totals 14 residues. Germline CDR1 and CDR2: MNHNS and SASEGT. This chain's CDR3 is CASSVGGEVQPQHF. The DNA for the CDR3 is TGTGCCAGCAGTGTGGGTGGGGAGGTTCAGCCCCAGCATTTT.

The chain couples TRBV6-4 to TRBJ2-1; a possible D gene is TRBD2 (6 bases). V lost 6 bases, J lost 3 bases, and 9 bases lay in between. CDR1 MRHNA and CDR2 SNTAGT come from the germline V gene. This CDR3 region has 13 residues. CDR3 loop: CASSASVYNEQFF. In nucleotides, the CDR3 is TGTGCCAGCAGCGCTAGCGTCTACAATGAGCAGTTCTTC.

The CDR3 coding sequence is TGTGCCAGCAGCTCCACGGGGTTGGACACCGGGGAGCTGTTTTTT. Translation: CASSSTGLDTGELFF. The chain employs TRBV11-2 and TRBJ2-2, with D maybe TRBD2 (5 bases). The CDR3 is made up of 15 amino acids. The germline V gene encodes CDR1 SGHAT and CDR2 FQNNGV. Deletions cut 4 bases from V and 3 bases from J, with 12 bases between. Full variable domain (outside the CDR3, taken from reference TRBV11-2 and TRBJ2-2): EAGVAQSPRYKIIEKRQSVAFWCNPISGHATLYWYQQILGQGPKLLIQFQNNGVVDDSQLPKDRFSAERLKGVDSTLKIQPAKLEDSAVYLCASSSTGLDTGELFFGEGSRLTVL.

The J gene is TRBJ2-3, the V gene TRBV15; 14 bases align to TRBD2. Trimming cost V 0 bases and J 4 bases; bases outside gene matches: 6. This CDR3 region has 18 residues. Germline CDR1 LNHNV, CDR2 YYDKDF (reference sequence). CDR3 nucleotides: TGTGCCACCAGCAGAGATCTAGGACTAGCGGGAGGACCAGATACGCAGTATTTT. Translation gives CATSRDLGLAGGPDTQYF.

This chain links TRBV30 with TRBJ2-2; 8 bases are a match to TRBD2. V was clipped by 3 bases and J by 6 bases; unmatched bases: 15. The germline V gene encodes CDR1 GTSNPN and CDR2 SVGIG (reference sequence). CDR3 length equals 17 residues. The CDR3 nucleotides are TGTGCCTGGAGCCTCCGGGGGGGAGGGGTTATCCCCGGGGAGCTGTTTTTT. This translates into CAWSLRGGGVIPGELFF.

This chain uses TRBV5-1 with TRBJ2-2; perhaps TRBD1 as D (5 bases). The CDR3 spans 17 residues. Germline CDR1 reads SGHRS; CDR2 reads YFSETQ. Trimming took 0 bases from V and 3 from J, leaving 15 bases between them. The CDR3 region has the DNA TGCGCCAGCAGCTTGGCACCATTCGACAGTCACACCGGGGAGCTGTTTTTT. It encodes CASSLAPFDSHTGELFF. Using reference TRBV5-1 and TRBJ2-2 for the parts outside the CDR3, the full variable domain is KAGVTQTPRYLIKTRGQQVTLSCSPISGHRSVSWYQQTPGQGLQFLFEYFSETQRNKGNFPGRFSGRQFSNSRSEMNVSTLELGDSALYLCASSLAPFDSHTGELFFGEGSRLTVL.

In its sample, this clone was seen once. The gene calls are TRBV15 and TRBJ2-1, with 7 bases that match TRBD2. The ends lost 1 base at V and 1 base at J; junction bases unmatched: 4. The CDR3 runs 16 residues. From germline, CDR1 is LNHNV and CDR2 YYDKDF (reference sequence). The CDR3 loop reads CATSRVGSGSYNEQFF. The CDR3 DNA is TGTGCCACCAGCAGAGTAGGTAGCGGGTCCTACAATGAGCAGTTCTTC.

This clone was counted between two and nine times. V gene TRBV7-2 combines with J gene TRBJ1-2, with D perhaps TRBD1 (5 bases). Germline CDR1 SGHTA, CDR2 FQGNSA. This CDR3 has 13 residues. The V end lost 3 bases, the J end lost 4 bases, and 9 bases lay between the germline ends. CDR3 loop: CASSFSQGYGYTF. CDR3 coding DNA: TGTGCCAGCAGCTTTAGTCAGGGCTATGGCTACACCTTC.